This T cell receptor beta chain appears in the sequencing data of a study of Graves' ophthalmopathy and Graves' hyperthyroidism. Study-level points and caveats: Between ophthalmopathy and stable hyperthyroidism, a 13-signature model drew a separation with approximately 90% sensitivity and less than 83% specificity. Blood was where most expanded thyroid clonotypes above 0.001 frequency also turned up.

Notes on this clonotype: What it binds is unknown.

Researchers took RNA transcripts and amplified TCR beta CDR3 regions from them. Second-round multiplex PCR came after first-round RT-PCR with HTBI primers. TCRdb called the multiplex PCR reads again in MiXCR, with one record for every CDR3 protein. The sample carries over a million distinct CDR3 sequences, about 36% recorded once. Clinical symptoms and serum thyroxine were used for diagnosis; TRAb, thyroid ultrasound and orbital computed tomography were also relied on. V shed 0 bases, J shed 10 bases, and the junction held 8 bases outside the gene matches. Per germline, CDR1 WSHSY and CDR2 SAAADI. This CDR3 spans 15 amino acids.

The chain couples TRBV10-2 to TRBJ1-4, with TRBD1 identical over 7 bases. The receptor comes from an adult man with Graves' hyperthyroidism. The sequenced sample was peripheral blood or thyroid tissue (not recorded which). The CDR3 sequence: CASSESGGAFGKLFF. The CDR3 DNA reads TGCGCCAGCAGTGAGTCAGGGGGCGCCTTTGGAAAACTGTTTTTT.